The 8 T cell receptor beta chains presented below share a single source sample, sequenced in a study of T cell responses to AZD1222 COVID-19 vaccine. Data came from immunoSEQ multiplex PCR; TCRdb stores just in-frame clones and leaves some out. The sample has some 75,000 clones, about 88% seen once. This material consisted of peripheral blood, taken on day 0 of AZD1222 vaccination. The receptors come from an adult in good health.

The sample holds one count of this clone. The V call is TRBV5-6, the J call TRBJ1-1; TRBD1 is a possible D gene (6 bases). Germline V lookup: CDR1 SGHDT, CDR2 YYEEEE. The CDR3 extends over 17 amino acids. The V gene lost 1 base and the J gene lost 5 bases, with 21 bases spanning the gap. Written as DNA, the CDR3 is TGTGCCAGCAGCTTGTGGGCTACAGGGAGCGGGGAGACTGAAGCTTTCTTT. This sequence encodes CASSLWATGSGETEAFF.

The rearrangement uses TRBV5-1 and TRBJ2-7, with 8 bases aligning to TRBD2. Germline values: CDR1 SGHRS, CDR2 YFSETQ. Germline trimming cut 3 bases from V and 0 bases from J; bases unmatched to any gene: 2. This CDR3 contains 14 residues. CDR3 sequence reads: CASSWGTSSYEQYF. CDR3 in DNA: TGCGCCAGCAGCTGGGGGACTAGCTCCTACGAGCAGTACTTC.

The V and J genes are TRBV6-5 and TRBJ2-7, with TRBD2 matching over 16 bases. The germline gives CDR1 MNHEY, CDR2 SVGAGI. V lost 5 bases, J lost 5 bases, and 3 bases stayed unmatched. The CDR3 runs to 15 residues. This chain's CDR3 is CASSLGTSGRDEQYF. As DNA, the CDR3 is TGTGCCAGCAGTCTTGGGACTAGCGGGAGGGACGAGCAGTACTTC.

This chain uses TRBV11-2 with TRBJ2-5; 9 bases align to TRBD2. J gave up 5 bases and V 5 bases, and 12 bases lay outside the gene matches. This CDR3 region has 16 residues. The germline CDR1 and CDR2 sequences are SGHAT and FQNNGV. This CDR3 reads CASSPTWGLAGETQYF. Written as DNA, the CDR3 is TGTGCCAGCAGCCCAACGTGGGGGCTAGCGGGGGAGACCCAGTACTTC.

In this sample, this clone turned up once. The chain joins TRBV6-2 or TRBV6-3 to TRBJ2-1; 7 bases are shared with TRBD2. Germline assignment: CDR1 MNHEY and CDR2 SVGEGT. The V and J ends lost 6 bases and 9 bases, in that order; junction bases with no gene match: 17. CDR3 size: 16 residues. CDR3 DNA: TGTGCCAGCAGCCTCCGGGGGAGGGAGGGAGCAAGTGAGCAGTTCTTC. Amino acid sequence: CASSLRGREGASEQFF.

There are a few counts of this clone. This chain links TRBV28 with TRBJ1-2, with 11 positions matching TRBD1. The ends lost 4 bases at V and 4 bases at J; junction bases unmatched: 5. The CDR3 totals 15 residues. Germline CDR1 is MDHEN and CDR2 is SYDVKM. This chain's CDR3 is CASSSPGQGVYGYTF. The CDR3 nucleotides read TGTGCCAGCAGTTCCCCGGGACAGGGGGTCTATGGCTACACCTTC.

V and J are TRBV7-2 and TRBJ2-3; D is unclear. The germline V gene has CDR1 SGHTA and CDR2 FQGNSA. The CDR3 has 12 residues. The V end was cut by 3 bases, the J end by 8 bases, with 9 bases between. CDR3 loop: CASSFAAATQYF. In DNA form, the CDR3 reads TGTGCCAGCAGCTTCGCGGCGGCTACGCAGTATTTT.

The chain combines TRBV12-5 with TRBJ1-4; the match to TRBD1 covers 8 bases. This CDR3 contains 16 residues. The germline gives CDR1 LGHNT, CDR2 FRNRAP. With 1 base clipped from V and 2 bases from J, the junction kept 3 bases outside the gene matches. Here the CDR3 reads CASGLGQGITNEKLFF. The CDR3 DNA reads TGTGCTAGTGGTTTGGGACAGGGGATTACTAATGAAAAACTGTTTTTT.